Here is one T cell receptor beta chain with its context. No antigen is known for it. Produced via immunoSEQ multiplex PCR; TCRdb's table is partial and in-frame only. The sample shows hundreds of thousands of clones, 96% of them seen only once. From germline, CDR1 is SGHRS and CDR2 YFSETQ. V was pared by 2 bases and J by 0 bases, with 6 bases between. The CDR3 extends over 14 amino acids. This entry is derived from a study of shared clonotypes between healthy human individuals. Study overall: CD8 memory received one plate per donor, CD8 naive two, CD4 memory three and CD4 naive three. Study-level results: Blood was the only sampled material, and tissue repertoires likely differ. The four-donor shared clonotypes exceeded non-shared clonotypes in generation probability, with non-shared ones scoring lower.

Naive CD8 cells lacked CD45RO and underwent positive selection for CCR7, leaving out terminally differentiated effector memory CD45RA+ cells. This TCR was sampled from a woman under 40 in good health. Sample: naive CD8+ T cells sorted from blood. The chain joins TRBV5-1 to TRBJ2-1; D uncertain. The CDR3 is CASSFRASYNEQFF. DNA of the CDR3: TGCGCCAGCAGCTTTAGGGCCTCCTACAATGAGCAGTTCTTC.